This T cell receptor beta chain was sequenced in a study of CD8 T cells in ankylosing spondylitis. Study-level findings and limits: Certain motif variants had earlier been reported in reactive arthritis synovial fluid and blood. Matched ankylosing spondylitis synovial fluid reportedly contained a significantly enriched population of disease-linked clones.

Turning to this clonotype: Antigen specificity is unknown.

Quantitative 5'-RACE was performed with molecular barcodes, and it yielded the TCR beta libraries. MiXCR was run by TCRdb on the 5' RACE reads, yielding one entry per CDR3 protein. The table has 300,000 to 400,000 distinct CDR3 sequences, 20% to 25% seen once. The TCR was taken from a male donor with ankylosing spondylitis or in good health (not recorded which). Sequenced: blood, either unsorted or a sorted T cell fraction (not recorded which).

The DNA for the CDR3 is TGTGCCAGCAGCGTAGATGGAGACAGTTACGAGACCCAGTACTTC. Translating it yields CASSVDGDSYETQYF. The chain employs TRBV9 and TRBJ2-5; D is perhaps TRBD1 (5 bases). The length of the CDR3 is 15 residues. CDR1 is SGDLS, CDR2 YYNGEE, per germline. V was cut by 0 bases and J by 5 bases, with 14 bases left in between.